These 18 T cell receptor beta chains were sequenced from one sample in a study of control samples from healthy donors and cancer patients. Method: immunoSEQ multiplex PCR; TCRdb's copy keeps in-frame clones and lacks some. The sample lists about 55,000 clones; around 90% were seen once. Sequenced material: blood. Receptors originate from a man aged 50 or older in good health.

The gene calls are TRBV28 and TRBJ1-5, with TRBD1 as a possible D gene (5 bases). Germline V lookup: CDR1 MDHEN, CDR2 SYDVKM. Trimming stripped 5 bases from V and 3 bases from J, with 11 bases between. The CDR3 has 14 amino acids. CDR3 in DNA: TGTGCCAGCAGTGGGGACGGAATCAATCAGCCCCAGCATTTT. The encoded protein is CASSGDGINQPQHF.

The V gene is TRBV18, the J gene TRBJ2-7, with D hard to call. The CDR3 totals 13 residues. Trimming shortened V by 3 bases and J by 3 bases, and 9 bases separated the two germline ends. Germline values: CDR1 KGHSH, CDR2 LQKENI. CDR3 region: CASSPASFYEQYF. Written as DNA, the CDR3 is TGTGCCAGCTCACCGGCCAGTTTCTACGAGCAGTACTTC.

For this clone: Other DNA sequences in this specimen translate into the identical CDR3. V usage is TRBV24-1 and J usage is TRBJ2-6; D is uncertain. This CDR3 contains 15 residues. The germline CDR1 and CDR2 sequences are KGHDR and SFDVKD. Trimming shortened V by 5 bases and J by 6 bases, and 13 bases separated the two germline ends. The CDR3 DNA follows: TGTGCCACCAGTGTTGGGTCTCTGGAGGCCAACGTCCTGACTTTC. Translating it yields CATSVGSLEANVLTF.

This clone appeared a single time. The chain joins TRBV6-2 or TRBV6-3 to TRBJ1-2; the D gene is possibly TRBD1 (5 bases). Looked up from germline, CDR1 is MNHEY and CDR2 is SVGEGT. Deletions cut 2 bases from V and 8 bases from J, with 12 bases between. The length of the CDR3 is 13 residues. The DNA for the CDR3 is TGTGCCAGCAGTTACCGAAGGGGAGCCGGCTACACCTTC. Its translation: CASSYRRGAGYTF.

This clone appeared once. The CDR3 DNA reads TGTGCCAGCAGCTTCCAGGGGGCGGGAAACACCGGGGAGCTGTTTTTT. Translation: CASSFQGAGNTGELFF. This rearrangement joins TRBV11-3 to TRBJ2-2; TRBD1 matches at 8 bases. After removal of 3 bases from V and 2 bases from J, the junction contained 5 bases not matched to a gene. Looked up from germline, CDR1 is SGHNT and CDR2 is YENEEA. The CDR3 sequence is 16 residues long. The full variable domain, in which reference TRBV11-3 and TRBJ2-2 provide the parts outside the CDR3, is EAGVVQSPRYKIIEKKQPVAFWCNPISGHNTLYWYLQNLGQGPELLIRYENEEAVDDSQLPKDRFSAERLKGVDSTLKIQPAELGDSAVYLCASSFQGAGNTGELFFGEGSRLTVL.

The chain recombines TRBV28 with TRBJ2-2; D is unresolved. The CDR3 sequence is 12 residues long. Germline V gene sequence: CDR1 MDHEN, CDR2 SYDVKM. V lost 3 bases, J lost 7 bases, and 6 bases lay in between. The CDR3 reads CASSFNGGELFF. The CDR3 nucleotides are TGTGCCAGCAGTTTTAATGGCGGGGAGCTGTTTTTT.

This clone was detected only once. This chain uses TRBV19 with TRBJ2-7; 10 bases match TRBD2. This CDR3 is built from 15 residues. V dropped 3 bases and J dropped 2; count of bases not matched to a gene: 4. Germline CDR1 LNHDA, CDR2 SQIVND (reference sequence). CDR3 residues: CASSIRTSGTYEQYF. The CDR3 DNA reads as TGTGCCAGTAGTATTCGGACTAGCGGTACCTACGAGCAGTACTTC. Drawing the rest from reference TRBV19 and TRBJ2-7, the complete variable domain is DGGITQSPKYLFRKEGQNVTLSCEQNLNHDAMYWYRQDPGQGLRLIYYSQIVNDFQKGDIAEGYSVSREKKESFPLTVTSAQKNPTAFYLCASSIRTSGTYEQYFGPGTRLTVT.

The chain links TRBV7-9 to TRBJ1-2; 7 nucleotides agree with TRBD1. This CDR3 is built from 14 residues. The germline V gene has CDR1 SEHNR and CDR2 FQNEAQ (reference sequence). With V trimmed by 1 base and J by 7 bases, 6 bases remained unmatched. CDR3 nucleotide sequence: TGTGCCAGCAGCTTAGTCGACAGGGAGGGTGGCTACACCTTC. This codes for CASSLVDREGGYTF.

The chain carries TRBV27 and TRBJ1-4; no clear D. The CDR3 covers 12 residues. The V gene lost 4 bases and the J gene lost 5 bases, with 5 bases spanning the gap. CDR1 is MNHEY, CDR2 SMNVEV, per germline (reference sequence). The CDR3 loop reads CASSSRNEKLFF. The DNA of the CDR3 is TGTGCCAGCAGTTCCAGAAATGAAAAACTGTTTTTT.

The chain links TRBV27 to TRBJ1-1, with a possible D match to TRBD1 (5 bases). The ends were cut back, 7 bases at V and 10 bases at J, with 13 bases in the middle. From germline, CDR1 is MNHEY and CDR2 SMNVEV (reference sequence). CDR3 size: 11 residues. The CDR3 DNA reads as TGTGCCAGCAAGGGTCCGAGGGGAGCTTTCTTT. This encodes CASKGPRGAFF.

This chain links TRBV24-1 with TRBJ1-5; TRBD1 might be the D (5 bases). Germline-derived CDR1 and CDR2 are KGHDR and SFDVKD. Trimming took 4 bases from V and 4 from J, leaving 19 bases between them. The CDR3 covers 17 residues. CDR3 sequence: CATSEASTGTDNQPQHF. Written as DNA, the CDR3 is TGTGCCACCAGTGAAGCAAGTACCGGGACGGATAATCAGCCCCAGCATTTT.

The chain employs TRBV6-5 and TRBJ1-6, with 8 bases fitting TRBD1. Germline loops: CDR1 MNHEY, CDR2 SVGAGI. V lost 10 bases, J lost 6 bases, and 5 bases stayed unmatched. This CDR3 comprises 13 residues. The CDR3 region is CATQGASNSPLHF. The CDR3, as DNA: TGTGCCACCCAGGGGGCGAGTAATTCACCCCTCCACTTT.

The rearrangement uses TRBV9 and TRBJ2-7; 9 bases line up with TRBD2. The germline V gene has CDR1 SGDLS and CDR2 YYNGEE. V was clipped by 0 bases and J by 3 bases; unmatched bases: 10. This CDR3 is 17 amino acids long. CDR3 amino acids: CASSVEGMEREDYEQYF. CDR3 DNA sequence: TGTGCCAGCAGCGTAGAAGGGATGGAGCGGGAGGACTACGAGCAGTACTTC.

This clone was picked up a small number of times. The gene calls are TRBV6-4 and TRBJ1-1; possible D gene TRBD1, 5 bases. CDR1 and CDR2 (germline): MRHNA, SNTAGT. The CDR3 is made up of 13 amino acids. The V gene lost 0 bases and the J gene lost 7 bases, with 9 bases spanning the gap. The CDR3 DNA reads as TGTGCCAGCAGTGACTCGCGGGGCAGTGAAGCTTTCTTT. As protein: CASSDSRGSEAFF.

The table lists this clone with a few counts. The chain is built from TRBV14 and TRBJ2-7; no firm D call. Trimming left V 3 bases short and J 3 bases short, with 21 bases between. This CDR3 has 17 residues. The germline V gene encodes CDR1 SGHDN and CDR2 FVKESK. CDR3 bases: TGTGCCAGCAGCCAGGAATTGGACGCCTGGCACTACTACGAGCAGTACTTC. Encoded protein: CASSQELDAWHYYEQYF.

CDR3 amino acids: CATSDSPGASRCGYTF. The CDR3 DNA sequence: TGTGCCACCAGTGATTCCCCCGGGGCCTCGCGGTGTGGCTACACCTTC. V and J are TRBV24-1 and TRBJ1-2; D might be TRBD1 (5 bases). The V gene's germline CDR1 is KGHDR and CDR2 SFDVKD. The V and J ends lost 2 bases and 7 bases respectively, with 19 bases between them. The CDR3 has 16 residues.

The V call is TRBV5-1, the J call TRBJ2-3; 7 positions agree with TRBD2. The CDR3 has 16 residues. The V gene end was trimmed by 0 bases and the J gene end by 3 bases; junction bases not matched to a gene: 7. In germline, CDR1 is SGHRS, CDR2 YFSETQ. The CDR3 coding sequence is TGCGCCAGCAGCTTGGGGGCGGGAGTCGGGACAGATACGCAGTATTTT. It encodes CASSLGAGVGTDTQYF. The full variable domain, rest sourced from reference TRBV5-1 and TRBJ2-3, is KAGVTQTPRYLIKTRGQQVTLSCSPISGHRSVSWYQQTPGQGLQFLFEYFSETQRNKGNFPGRFSGRQFSNSRSEMNVSTLELGDSALYLCASSLGAGVGTDTQYFGPGTRLTVL.

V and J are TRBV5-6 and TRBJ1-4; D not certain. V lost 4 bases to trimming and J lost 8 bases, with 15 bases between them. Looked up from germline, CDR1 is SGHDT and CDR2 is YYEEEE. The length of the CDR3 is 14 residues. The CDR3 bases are TGTGCCAGCAGCATAGGCGGCGGCAAGGAAAAACTGTTTTTT. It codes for CASSIGGGKEKLFF. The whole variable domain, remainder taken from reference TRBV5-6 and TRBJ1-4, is DAGVTQSPTHLIKTRGQQVTLRCSPKSGHDTVSWYQQALGQGPQFIFQYYEEEERQRGNFPDRFSGHQFPNYSSELNVNALLLGDSALYLCASSIGGGKEKLFFGSGTQLSVL.